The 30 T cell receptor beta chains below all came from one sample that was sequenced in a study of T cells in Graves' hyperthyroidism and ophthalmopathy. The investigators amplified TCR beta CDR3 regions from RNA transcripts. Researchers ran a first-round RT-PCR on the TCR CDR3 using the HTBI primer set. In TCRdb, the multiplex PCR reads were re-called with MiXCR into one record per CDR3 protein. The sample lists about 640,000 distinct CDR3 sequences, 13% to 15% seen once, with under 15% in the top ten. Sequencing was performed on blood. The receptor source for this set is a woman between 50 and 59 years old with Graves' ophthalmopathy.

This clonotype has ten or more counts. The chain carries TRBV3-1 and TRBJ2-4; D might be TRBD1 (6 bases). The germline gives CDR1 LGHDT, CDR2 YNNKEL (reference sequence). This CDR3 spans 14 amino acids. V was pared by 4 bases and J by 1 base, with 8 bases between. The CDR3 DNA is TGTGCCAGCAGCCCCAGGGGCGCCAAAAACATTCAGTACTTC. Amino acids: CASSPRGAKNIQYF. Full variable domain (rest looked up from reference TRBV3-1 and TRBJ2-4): DTAVSQTPKYLVTQMGNDKSIKCEQNLGHDTMYWYKQDSKKFLKIMFSYNNKELIINETVPNRFSPKSPDKAHLNLHINSLELGDSAVYFCASSPRGAKNIQYFGAGTRLSVL.

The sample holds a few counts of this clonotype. The CDR3 nucleotides read TGTGCCAGTAGTATAGTAGACTTGAGTGAGCAGTTCTTC. Its translation is CASSIVDLSEQFF. V and J are TRBV19 and TRBJ2-1; D is uncertain. The germline V gene encodes CDR1 LNHDA and CDR2 SQIVND (reference sequence). The CDR3 totals 13 residues. Trimming cost V 1 base and J 9 bases, with 10 bases left between them.

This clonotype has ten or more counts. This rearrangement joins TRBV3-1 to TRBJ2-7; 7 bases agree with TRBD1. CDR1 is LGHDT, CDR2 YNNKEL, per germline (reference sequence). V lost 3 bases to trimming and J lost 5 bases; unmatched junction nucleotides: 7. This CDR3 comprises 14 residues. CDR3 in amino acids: CASSQKGGVNEQYF. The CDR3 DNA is TGTGCCAGCAGCCAGAAAGGGGGCGTGAACGAGCAGTACTTC.

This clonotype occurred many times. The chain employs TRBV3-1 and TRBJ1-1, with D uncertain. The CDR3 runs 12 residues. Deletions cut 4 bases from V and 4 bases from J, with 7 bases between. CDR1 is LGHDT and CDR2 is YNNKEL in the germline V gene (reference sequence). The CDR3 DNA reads TGTGCCAGCAGCCGTCGTAGCACTGAAGCTTTCTTT. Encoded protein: CASSRRSTEAFF.

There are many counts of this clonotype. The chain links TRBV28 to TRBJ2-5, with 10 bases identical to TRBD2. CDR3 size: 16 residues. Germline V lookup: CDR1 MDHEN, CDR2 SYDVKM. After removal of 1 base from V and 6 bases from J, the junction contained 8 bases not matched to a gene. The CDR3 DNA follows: TGTGCCAGCAGTTTATCACTCGGACTAGCGGAAAAGACCCAGTACTTC. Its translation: CASSLSLGLAEKTQYF.

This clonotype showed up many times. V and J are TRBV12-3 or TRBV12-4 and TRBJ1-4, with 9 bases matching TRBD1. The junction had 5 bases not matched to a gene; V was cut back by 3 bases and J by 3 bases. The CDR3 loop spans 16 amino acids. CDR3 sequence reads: CASSLGQGVANEKLFF. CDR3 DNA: TGTGCCAGCAGTTTGGGACAGGGAGTTGCTAATGAAAAACTGTTTTTT.

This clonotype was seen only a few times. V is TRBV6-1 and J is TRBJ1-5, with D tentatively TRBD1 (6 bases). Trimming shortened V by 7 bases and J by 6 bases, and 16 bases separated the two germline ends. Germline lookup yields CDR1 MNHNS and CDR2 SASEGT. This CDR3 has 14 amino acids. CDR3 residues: CASTGGPRAQPQHF. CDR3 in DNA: TGTGCCAGCACCGGGGGGCCCCGCGCTCAGCCCCAGCATTTT.

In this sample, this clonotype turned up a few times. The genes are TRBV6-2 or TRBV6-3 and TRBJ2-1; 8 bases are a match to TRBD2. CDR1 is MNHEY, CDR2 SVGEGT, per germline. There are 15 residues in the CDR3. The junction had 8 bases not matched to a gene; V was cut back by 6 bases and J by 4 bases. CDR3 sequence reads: CASRHSGMGYNEQFF. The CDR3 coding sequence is TGTGCCAGCAGACATAGCGGGATGGGTTACAATGAGCAGTTCTTC.

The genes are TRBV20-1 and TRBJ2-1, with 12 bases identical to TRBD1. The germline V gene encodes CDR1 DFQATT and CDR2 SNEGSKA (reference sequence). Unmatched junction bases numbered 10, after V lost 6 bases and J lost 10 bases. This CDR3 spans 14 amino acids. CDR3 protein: CSARPGTGGREQFF. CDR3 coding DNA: TGCAGTGCCAGACCCGGGACAGGGGGCCGGGAGCAGTTCTTC.

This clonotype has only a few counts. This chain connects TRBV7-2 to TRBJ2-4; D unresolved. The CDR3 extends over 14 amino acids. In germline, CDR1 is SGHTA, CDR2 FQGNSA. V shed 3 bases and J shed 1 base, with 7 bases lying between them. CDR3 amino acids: CASSLSAAKNIQYF. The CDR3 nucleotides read TGTGCCAGCAGCTTGAGCGCGGCCAAAAACATTCAGTACTTC.

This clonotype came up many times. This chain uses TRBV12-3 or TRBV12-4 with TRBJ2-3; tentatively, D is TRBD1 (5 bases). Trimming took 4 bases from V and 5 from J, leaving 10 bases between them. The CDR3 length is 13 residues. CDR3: CASSSVGQDTQYF. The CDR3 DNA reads TGTGCCAGCAGTTCCGTCGGACAAGATACGCAGTATTTT.

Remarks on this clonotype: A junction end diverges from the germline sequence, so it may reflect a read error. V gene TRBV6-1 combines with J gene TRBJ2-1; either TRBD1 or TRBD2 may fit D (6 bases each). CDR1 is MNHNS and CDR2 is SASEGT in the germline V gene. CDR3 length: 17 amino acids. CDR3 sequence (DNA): TGTGCCAGCACCAGGGACGGGCGGGACAACCACTACAATGAGCGGTTCTTC. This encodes CASTRDGRDNHYNERFF.

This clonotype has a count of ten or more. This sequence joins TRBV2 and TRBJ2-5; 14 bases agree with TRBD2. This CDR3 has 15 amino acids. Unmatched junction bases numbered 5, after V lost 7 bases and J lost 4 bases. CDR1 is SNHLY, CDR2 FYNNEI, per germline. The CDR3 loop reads CASTPGLAGAETQYF. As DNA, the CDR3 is TGTGCCAGCACTCCGGGACTAGCGGGAGCAGAGACCCAGTACTTC.

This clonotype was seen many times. The CDR3 is CASSLTMSSYNEQFF. Written as DNA, the CDR3 is TGTGCCAGCAGCTTAACGATGAGCTCCTACAATGAGCAGTTCTTC. J is TRBJ2-1 and V is TRBV5-5, with D unresolved. V dropped 2 bases and J dropped 0 bases, with 9 bases sitting between them. In germline, CDR1 is SGHKS, CDR2 YYEKEE (reference sequence). The CDR3 extends over 15 amino acids.

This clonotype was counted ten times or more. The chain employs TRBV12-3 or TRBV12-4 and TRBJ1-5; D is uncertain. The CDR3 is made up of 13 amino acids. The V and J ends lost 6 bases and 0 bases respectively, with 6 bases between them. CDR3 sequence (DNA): TGTGCCAGCAGATCAGGTAGCAATCAGCCCCAGCATTTT. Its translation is CASRSGSNQPQHF.

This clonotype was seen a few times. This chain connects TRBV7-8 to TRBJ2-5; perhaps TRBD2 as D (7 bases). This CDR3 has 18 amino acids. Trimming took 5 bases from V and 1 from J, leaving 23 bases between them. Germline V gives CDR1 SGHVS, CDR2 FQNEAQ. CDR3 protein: CASSAGGGFWGAQETQYF. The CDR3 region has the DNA TGTGCCAGCAGCGCTGGGGGGGGGTTCTGGGGGGCCCAAGAGACCCAGTACTTC.

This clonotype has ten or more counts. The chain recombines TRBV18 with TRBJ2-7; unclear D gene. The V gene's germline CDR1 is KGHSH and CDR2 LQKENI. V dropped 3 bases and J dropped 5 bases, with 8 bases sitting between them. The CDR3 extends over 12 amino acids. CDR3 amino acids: CASSPLRDEQYF. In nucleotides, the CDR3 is TGTGCCAGCTCACCGCTCCGGGACGAGCAGTACTTC.

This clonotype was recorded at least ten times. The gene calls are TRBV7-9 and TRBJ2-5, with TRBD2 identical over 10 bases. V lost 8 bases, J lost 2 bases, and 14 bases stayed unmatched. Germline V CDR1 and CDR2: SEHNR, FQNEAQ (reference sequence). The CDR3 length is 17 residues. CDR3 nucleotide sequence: TGTGCCAGCTTCCGAGGAGGACTAGCGGTTCAACAAGAGACCCAGTACTTC. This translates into CASFRGGLAVQQETQYF.

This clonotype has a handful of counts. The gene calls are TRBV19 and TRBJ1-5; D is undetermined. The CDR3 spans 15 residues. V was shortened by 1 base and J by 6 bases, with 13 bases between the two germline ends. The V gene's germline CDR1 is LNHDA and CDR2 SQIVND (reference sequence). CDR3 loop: CASSIASRGSQPQHF. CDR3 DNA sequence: TGTGCCAGTAGTATAGCGAGCCGGGGTTCTCAGCCCCAGCATTTT.

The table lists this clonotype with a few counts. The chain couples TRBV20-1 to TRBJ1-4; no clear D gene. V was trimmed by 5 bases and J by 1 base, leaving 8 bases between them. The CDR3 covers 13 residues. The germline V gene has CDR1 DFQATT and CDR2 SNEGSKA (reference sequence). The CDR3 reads CSAVKKTNEKLFF. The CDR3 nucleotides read TGCAGTGCTGTAAAGAAAACTAATGAAAAACTGTTTTTT.

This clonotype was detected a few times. The CDR3 loop reads CASSATGVAGELFF. The CDR3 DNA is TGTGCCAGCAGTGCTACAGGGGTAGCCGGGGAGCTGTTTTTT. This chain uses TRBV27 with TRBJ2-2; 7 nucleotides match TRBD1. The CDR3 sequence is 14 residues long. V gave up 5 bases and J gave up 6 bases; unmatched junction bases: 6. Germline V gives CDR1 MNHEY, CDR2 SMNVEV (reference sequence).

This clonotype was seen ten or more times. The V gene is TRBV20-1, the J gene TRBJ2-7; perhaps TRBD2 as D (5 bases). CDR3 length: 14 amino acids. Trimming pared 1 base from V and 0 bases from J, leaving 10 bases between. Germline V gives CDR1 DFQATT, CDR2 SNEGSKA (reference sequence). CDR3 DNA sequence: TGCAGTGCTAGAGTGGGTGGGAGCTCCTACGAGCAGTACTTC. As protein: CSARVGGSSYEQYF.

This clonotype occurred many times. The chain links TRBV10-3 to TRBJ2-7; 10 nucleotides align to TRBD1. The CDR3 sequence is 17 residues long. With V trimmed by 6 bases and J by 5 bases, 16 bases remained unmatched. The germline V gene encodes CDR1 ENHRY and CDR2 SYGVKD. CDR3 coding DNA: TGTGCCATCAGCGACATACCCGGGACAGGGGATTTGAACGAGCAGTACTTC. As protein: CAISDIPGTGDLNEQYF.

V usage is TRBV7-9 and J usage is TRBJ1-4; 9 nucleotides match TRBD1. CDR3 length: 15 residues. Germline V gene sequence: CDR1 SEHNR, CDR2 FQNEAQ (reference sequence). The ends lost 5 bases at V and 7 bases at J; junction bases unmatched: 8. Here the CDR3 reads CASSTRQGDVEKLFF. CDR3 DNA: TGTGCCAGCAGCACACGACAGGGGGATGTTGAAAAACTGTTTTTT.

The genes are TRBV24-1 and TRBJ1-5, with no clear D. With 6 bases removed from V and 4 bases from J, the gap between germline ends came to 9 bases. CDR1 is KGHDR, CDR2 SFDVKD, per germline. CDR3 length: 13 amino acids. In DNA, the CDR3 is TGTGCCACCAGTCACACGAATAATCAGCCCCAGCATTTT. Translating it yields CATSHTNNQPQHF.

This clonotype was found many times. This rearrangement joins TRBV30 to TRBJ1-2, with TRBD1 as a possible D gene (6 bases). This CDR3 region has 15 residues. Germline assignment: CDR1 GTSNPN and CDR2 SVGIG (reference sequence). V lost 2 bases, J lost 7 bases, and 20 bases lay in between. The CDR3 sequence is CAWSPGTPHLGGYTF. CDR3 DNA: TGTGCCTGGAGTCCAGGGACACCACACCTTGGTGGCTACACCTTC. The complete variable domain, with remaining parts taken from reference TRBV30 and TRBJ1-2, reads SQTIHQWPATLVQPVGSPLSLECTVEGTSNPNLYWYRQAAGRGLQLLFYSVGIGQISSEVPQNLSASRPQDRQFILSSKKLLLSDSGFYLCAWSPGTPHLGGYTFGSGTRLTVV.

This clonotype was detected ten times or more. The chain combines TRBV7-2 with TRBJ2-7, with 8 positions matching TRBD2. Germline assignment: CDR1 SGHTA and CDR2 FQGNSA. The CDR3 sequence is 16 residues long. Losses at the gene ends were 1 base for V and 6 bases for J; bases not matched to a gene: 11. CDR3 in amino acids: CASSLGGSGEAGEQYF. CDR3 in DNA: TGTGCCAGCAGCTTAGGTGGTAGCGGGGAAGCTGGCGAGCAGTACTTC.

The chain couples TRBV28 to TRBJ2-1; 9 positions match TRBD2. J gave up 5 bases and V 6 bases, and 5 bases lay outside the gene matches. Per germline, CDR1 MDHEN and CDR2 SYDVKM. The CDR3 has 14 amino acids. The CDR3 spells CASRWTSANNEQFF. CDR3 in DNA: TGTGCCAGCAGGTGGACTAGCGCCAACAATGAGCAGTTCTTC.

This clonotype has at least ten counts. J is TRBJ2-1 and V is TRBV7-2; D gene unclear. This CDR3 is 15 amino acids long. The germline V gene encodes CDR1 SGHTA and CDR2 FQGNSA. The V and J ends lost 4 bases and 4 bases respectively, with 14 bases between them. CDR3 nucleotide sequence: TGTGCCAGCAGCTCACGGAGTCCCCCGTACAATGAGCAGTTCTTC. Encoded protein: CASSSRSPPYNEQFF.

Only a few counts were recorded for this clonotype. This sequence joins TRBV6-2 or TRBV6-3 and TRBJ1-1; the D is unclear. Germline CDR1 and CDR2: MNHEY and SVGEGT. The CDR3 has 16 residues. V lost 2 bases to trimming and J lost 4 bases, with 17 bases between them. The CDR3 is CASSYKFGYGSTEAFF. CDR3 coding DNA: TGTGCCAGCAGTTACAAATTCGGTTATGGGAGCACTGAAGCTTTCTTT.